The 16 T cell receptor beta chains below come from one sample, sequenced in a study of T cell repertoires in cytomegalovirus infection. These receptors have no known antigen. Using its own MiXCR run on the reads, TCRdb lists one record per CDR3 protein. The repertoire holds 380,000 or so distinct CDR3 sequences, with around a third as singletons. Specimen: cultured PBMCs, collected from culture after CMV antigen stimulation. Receptors originate from a human donor in good health (CMV status not recorded). Some clones in this sample may be carry-over from other donors' samples.

This clonotype occurred a few times. The V call is TRBV7-2, the J call TRBJ2-7; weak D call: TRBD2 (5 bases). This CDR3 is 14 amino acids long. CDR1 is SGHTA and CDR2 is FQGNSA in the germline V gene. V was cut by 0 bases and J by 2 bases, with 8 bases left in between. CDR3 loop: CASSLAGAPYEQYF. CDR3 DNA: TGTGCCAGCAGCTTAGCGGGAGCCCCCTACGAGCAGTACTTC.

The J gene is TRBJ2-3, the V gene TRBV6-2 or TRBV6-3; 13 positions match TRBD2. Trimming cost V 6 bases and J 5 bases; bases outside gene matches: 8. The CDR3 runs to 16 residues. Germline V gene lookup returns CDR1 MNHEY and CDR2 SVGEGT. CDR3 sequence reads: CASRSGLAGVIDTQYF. CDR3 coding DNA: TGTGCCAGCAGGTCCGGACTAGCGGGAGTAATAGATACGCAGTATTTT.

CDR3 DNA: TGTGCCATCAGTGAGGGGACTAGCGTAAACACCGGGGAGCTGTTTTTT. Translating it yields CAISEGTSVNTGELFF. The chain recombines TRBV10-3 with TRBJ2-2; 10 positions match TRBD2. In germline, CDR1 is ENHRY, CDR2 SYGVKD. The CDR3 sequence is 16 residues long. After removal of 2 bases from V and 2 bases from J, the junction contained 2 bases not matched to a gene.

The rearrangement links TRBV6-6 to TRBJ1-2; 7 bases agree with TRBD1. J lost 5 bases, V lost 0 bases, and 18 bases had no gene match. The germline V gene encodes CDR1 MNHNY and CDR2 SVGAGI (reference sequence). CDR3 size: 19 residues. The CDR3 here is CASSYSSGGAGGTAYGYTF. In DNA form, the CDR3 reads TGTGCCAGCAGTTACTCCTCGGGGGGGGCAGGGGGTACCGCATATGGCTACACCTTC.

This clonotype was counted once. An end of the junction differs from the germline gene, which may be a read error. This chain uses TRBV19 with TRBJ1-2, with a weak D call TRBD1 (6 bases). The CDR3 contains 13 residues. Germline V gene lookup returns CDR1 LNHDA and CDR2 SQIVND (reference sequence). The CDR3 loop is CASTRGAYYGYTF. The CDR3 DNA sequence: TGTGCGAGTACGAGGGGGGCCTACTATGGCTACACCTTC.

This clonotype appeared many times. The chain couples TRBV20-1 to TRBJ2-7; the D call may be TRBD1 or TRBD2 (5 bases each). Germline CDR1 and CDR2: DFQATT and SNEGSKA (reference sequence). The CDR3 runs 13 residues. V dropped 6 bases and J dropped 0 bases, with 12 bases sitting between them. The CDR3 protein is CSAYWGNSYEQYF. Here the CDR3 DNA reads TGCAGTGCCTATTGGGGGAACTCCTACGAGCAGTACTTC.

The V call is TRBV7-2, the J call TRBJ2-7, with 8 nucleotides matching TRBD2. Germline CDR1 and CDR2: SGHTA and FQGNSA. The CDR3 loop spans 15 amino acids. Trimming cost V 0 bases and J 4 bases; bases outside gene matches: 5. The CDR3: CASSLAIAGFYEQYF. Here the CDR3 DNA reads TGTGCCAGCAGCTTAGCTATAGCGGGATTTTACGAGCAGTACTTC.

Only one count was recorded for this clonotype. The rearrangement joins TRBV27 to TRBJ2-1; D not certain. V dropped 5 bases and J dropped 8 bases, with 16 bases sitting between them. Germline-derived CDR1 and CDR2 are MNHEY and SMNVEV (reference sequence). The CDR3 extends over 14 amino acids. CDR3 sequence (DNA): TGTGCCAGCAGTCCCCCCCTCCGGATTCATGAGCAGTTCTTC. As protein: CASSPPLRIHEQFF.

This clonotype appeared a few times. The chain carries TRBV11-3 and TRBJ2-2; 8 bases fit TRBD2. Germline CDR1 SGHNT, CDR2 YENEEA. The V and J ends lost 3 bases and 4 bases, in that order; junction bases with no gene match: 4. CDR3 length: 15 amino acids. CDR3 protein: CASSFKRESTGELFF. CDR3 coding DNA: TGTGCCAGCAGCTTTAAGCGGGAGTCCACCGGGGAGCTGTTTTTT.

The chain employs TRBV2 and TRBJ2-5, with TRBD2 matching 15 bases. Germline V gene data show CDR1 as SNHLY and CDR2 as FYNNEI. This CDR3 contains 18 residues. V was clipped by 3 bases and J by 1 base; unmatched bases: 6. The DNA for the CDR3 is TGTGCCAGCAGTGAGGGGGGACTAGCGGGAGGTTTCCAAGAGACCCAGTACTTC. Translation gives CASSEGGLAGGFQETQYF.

The chain employs TRBV7-3 and TRBJ2-1; TRBD1 matches 9 bases. This CDR3 region has 13 residues. CDR1 is SGHTA, CDR2 FQGTGA, per germline. V was clipped by 5 bases and J by 7 bases; unmatched bases: 3. The CDR3 DNA is TGTGCCAGCAGCACACAGGGGGCGAATGAGCAGTTCTTC. Protein product: CASSTQGANEQFF.

This clonotype was seen a handful of times. V usage is TRBV7-9 and J usage is TRBJ1-2; 8 bases are shared with TRBD1. The CDR3 covers 14 residues. CDR1 and CDR2 from the germline V gene are SEHNR and FQNEAQ (reference sequence). The V gene end was trimmed by 5 bases and the J gene end by 8 bases; junction bases not matched to a gene: 10. CDR3 DNA: TGTGCCAGCAGCCTCTTCGGGACAGGTCGAGGCTACACCTTC. It yields the protein CASSLFGTGRGYTF.

This chain uses TRBV6-2 or TRBV6-3 with TRBJ2-5; 7 nucleotides agree with TRBD2. Looked up from germline, CDR1 is MNHEY and CDR2 is SVGEGT. J gave up 5 bases and V 2 bases, and 5 bases lay outside the gene matches. The CDR3 is made up of 14 amino acids. The CDR3 nucleotides are TGTGCCAGCAGTTACCTGAGACTAGCCGAGACCCAGTACTTC. Protein product: CASSYLRLAETQYF.

The CDR3 nucleotides read TGTGCCAGTAGACTCGGTGCGAATGGCTACACCTTC. It specifies CASRLGANGYTF. The chain combines TRBV19 with TRBJ1-2; D ambiguous. The CDR3 is 12 residues long. Looked up from germline, CDR1 is LNHDA and CDR2 is SQIVND (reference sequence). V was cut by 6 bases and J by 6 bases, with 11 bases left in between.

V usage is TRBV20-1 and J usage is TRBJ2-7, with D maybe TRBD2 (5 bases). Germline V gene data show CDR1 as DFQATT and CDR2 as SNEGSKA (reference sequence). The germline V and J ends were trimmed by 5 bases and 3 bases, with 11 bases remaining between them. This CDR3 region has 12 residues. The CDR3 DNA follows: TGCAGTGCTGGGAGCGGTGACTACGAGCAGTACGTC. Its translation: CSAGSGDYEQYV.

V usage is TRBV27 and J usage is TRBJ2-3; TRBD2 might be the D (7 bases). Deletions cut 6 bases from V and 4 bases from J, with 20 bases between. The CDR3 is 16 amino acids. The germline CDR1 and CDR2 sequences are MNHEY and SMNVEV (reference sequence). CDR3 in DNA: TGTGCCAGCAGCGGGGGGCTTGGTCTTGAAGCAGATACGCAGTATTTT. This gives the protein CASSGGLGLEADTQYF.